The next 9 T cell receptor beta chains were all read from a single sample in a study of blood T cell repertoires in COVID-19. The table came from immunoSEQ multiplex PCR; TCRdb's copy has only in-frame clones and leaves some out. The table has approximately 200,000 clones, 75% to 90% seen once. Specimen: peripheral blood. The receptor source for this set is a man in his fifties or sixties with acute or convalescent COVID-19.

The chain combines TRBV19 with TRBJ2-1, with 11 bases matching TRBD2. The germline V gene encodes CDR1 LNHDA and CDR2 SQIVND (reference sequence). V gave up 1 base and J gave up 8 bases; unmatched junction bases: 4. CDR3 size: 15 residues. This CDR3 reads CASSIATSGTDEQFF. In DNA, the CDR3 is TGTGCCAGTAGTATAGCGACTAGCGGGACTGATGAGCAGTTCTTC.

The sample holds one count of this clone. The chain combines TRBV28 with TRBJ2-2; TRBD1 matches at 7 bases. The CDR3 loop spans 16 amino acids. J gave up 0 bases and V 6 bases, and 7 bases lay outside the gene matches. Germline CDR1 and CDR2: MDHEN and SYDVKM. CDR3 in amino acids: CASSLKTGTNTGELFF. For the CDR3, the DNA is TGTGCCAGCAGCCTTAAGACAGGGACGAACACCGGGGAGCTGTTTTTT.

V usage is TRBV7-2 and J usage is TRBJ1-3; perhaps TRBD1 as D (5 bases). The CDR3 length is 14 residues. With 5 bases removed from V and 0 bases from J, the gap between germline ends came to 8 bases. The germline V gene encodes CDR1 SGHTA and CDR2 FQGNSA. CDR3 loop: CASSAQGSGNTIYF. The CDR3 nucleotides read TGTGCCAGCAGCGCCCAGGGCTCTGGAAACACCATATATTTT.

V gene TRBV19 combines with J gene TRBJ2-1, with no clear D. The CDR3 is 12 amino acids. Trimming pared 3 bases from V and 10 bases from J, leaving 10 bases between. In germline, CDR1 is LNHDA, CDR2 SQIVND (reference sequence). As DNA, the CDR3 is TGTGCCAGTAGTATGAGGTTATCAGAGCAGTTCTTC. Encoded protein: CASSMRLSEQFF.

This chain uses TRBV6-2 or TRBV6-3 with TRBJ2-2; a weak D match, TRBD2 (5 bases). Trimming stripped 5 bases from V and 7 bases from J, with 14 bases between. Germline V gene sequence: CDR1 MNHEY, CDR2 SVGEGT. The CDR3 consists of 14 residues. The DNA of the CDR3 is TGTGCCAGCAGTCTAAGGGAGACGGGCGGGGAGCTGTTTTTT. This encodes CASSLRETGGELFF.

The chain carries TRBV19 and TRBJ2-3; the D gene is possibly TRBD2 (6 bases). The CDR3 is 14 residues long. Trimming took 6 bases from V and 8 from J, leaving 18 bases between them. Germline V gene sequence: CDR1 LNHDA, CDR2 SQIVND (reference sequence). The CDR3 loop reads CASRRSGSGGTQYF. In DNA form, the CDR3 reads TGTGCCAGTAGACGCTCAGGGTCCGGGGGTACGCAGTATTTT.

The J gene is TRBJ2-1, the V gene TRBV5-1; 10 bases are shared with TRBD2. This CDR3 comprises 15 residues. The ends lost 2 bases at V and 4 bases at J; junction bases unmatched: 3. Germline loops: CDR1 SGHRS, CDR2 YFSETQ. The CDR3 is CASSFSAGGYNEQFF. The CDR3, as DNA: TGCGCCAGCAGCTTTTCAGCGGGAGGGTACAATGAGCAGTTCTTC.

This CDR3 is CASSQAPDRGNEQFF. As DNA, the CDR3 is TGTGCCAGCAGCCAAGCTCCGGACAGGGGTAATGAGCAGTTCTTC. The V gene is TRBV3-1 (or the pseudogene TRBV3-2), the J gene TRBJ2-1, with TRBD1 identical over 9 bases. Per germline, CDR1 LGHDT and CDR2 YNNKEL (reference sequence). The CDR3 contains 15 residues. The J segment lost 7 bases and the V segment lost 1 base, leaving 5 bases of the junction unmatched.

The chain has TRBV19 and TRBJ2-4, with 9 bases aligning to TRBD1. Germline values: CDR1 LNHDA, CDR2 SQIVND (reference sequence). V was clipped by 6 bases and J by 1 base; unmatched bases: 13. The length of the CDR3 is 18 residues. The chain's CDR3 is CASSRPGTGLQAKNIQYF. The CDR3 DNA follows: TGTGCCAGTAGCCGTCCCGGGACAGGGCTCCAGGCCAAAAACATTCAGTACTTC.